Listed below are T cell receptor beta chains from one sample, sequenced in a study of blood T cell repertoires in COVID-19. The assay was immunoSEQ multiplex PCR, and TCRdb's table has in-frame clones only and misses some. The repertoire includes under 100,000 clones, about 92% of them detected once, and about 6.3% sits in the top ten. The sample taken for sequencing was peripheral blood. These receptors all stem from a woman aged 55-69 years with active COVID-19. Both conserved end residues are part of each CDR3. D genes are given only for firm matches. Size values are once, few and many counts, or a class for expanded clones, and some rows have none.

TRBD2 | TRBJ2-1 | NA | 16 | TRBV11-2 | TGTGCCAGCAGCTTAGCGGCGGGAGGGTACATGGGTGAGCAGTTCTTC | CASSLAAGGYMGEQFF
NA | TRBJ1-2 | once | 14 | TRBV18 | TGTGCCAGCTCACCGACAGGTGGTAACTCTGGCTACACCTTC | CASSPTGGNSGYTF
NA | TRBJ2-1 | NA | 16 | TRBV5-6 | TGTGCCAGCAGCTTGACAGGACCGCTAAATTACAATGAGCAGTTCTTC | CASSLTGPLNYNEQFF
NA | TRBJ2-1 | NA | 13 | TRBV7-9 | TGTGCCAGCAGTCACCGACAGGGAGGTGAGCAGTTCTTC | CASSHRQGGEQFF
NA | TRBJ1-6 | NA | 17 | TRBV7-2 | TGTGCCAGCAGCTTAGCATGGGGAGGGGGACGTAATTCACCCCTCCACTTT | CASSLAWGGGRNSPLHF
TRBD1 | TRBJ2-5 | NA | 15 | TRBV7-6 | TGTGCCAGCAGCTTGTCTTCAACTGGGACAGTTGGGGCTTACTTC | CASSLSSTGTVGAYF
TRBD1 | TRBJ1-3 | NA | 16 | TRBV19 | TGTGCCAGTACCTCAACTGGACAGGGGGCCCGAAACACCATATATTTT | CASTSTGQGARNTIYF
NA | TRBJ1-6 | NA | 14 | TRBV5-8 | TGTGCCAGCAGCTTGTGGCAGATCAAATCACCCCTCCACTTT | CASSLWQIKSPLHF
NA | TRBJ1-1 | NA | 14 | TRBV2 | TGTGCCAGCAGTGTTGCCGGGGTGAACACTGAAGCTTTCTTT | CASSVAGVNTEAFF
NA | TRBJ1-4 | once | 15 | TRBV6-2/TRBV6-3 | TGTGCCAGCAGTTACTCGGAGGAAAAGGGTGAAAAACTGTTTTTT | CASSYSEEKGEKLFF
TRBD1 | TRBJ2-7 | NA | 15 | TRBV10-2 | TGCGCCAGCACTCCAGCTGGGACAGGGCTTTACGAGCAGTACTTC | CASTPAGTGLYEQYF
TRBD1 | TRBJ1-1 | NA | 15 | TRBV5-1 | TGCGCCAGCAGCTTGGGCGGTTCAGGGGGCGCGGAAGCTTTCTTT | CASSLGGSGGAEAFF
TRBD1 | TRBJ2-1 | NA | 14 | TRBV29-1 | TGCAGCGTTGACATTTCGGGACAGGGTAATGAGCAGTTCTTC | CSVDISGQGNEQFF
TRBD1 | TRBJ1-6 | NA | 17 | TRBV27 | TGTGCCAGCAGTTTCGCTCTCATGGGACAGGGTTATTCACCCCTCCACTTT | CASSFALMGQGYSPLHF
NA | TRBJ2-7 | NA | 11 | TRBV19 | TGTGCCAGTCGGGGTGGCTACGAGCAGTACTTC | CASRGGYEQYF
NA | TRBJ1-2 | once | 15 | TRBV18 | TGTGCCAGCTCACCGGTTGGGAGGGCCAACTATGGCTACACCTTC | CASSPVGRANYGYTF
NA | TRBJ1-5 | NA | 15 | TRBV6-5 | TGTGCCAGCAGTTACCGTGGAGATAGCAATCAGCCCCAGCATTTT | CASSYRGDSNQPQHF
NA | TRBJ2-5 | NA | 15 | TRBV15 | TGTGCCACCAGCAGAGATCGGGGTAGCTGGGAGACCCAGTACTTC | CATSRDRGSWETQYF
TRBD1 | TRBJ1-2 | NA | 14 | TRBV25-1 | TGTGCCAGCACCCAATCGGGACAGCTCGGGGGCTACACCTTC | CASTQSGQLGGYTF
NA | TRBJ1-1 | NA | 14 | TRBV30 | TGTGCCTGGAGTGTAGGTAGCTCGGGGGCTGAAGCTTTCTTT | CAWSVGSSGAEAFF
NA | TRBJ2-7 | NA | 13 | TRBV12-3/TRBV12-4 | TGTGCCAGCAGTTTGTCCACCTACTACGAGCAGTACTTC | CASSLSTYYEQYF
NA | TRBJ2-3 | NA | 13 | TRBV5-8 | TGTGCCAGCAGCTTGTCAGGGGCTAGTACGCAGTATTTT | CASSLSGASTQYF
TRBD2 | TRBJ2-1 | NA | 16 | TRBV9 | TGTGCCAGCAGCGGAAGAAGCGGGAGGACCTACAATGAGCAGTTCTTC | CASSGRSGRTYNEQFF
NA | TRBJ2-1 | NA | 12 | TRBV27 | TGTGCCAGCAGTTTAGCGGGTTATGAGCAGTTCTTC | CASSLAGYEQFF
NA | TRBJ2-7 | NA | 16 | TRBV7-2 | TGTGCCAGCAGCCCCCATAGAACAGGTCTTTCCTACGAGCAGTACTTC | CASSPHRTGLSYEQYF
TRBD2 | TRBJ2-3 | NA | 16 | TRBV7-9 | TGTGCCAGCAGCCCGCGACTAGCGGGGCTGACAGATACGCAGTATTTT | CASSPRLAGLTDTQYF
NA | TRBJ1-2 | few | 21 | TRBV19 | TGTGCCAGTAGTATAGGGGCCGGACGGACTCTAACTATCTACTCTAACTATGGCTACACCTTC | CASSIGAGRTLTIYSNYGYTF
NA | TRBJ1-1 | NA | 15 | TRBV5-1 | TGCGCCAGCAGCTTGTCAGGGGTCCTGAACACTGAAGCTTTCTTT | CASSLSGVLNTEAFF
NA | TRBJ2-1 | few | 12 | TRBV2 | TGTGCCAGCCATGCCGGGGTCGGCGAGCAGTTCTTC | CASHAGVGEQFF
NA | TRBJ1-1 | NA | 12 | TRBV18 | TGTGCCAGCTCACTGACAAACACTGAAGCTTTCTTT | CASSLTNTEAFF
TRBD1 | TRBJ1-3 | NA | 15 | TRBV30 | TGTGCCTGGAGTACAGGGGTAAGCTCTGGAAACACCATATATTTT | CAWSTGVSSGNTIYF
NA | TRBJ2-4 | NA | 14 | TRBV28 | TGTGCCAGCGCCCCAGGGGGGACTCGGGACATTCAGTACTTC | CASAPGGTRDIQYF
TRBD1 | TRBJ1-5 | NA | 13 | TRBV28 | TGTGCCAGCAACAGGGGATGGGATCAGCCCCAGCATTTT | CASNRGWDQPQHF
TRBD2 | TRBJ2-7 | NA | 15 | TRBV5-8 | TGTGCCAGCAGCTGGGGGACTAGCGGGAGTCGCGAGCAGTACTTC | CASSWGTSGSREQYF
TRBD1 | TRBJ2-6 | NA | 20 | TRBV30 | TGTGCCTGGGGGGACAGGGGTCTACTAGCGCGGGGCTCTGGGGCCAACGTCCTGACTTTC | CAWGDRGLLARGSGANVLTF
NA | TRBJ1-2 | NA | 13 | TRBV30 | TGTGCCCTCGTACGAGGCGGCGGCTATGGCTACACCTTC | CALVRGGGYGYTF
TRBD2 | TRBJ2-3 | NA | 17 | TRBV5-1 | TGCGCCAGCAGCTTGGTGGTAGCGGGAGCGGGTACAGATACGCAGTATTTT | CASSLVVAGAGTDTQYF
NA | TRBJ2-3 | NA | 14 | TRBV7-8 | TGTGCCAGCAGCCGAGGGACTGTTTTAGATACGCAGTATTTT | CASSRGTVLDTQYF
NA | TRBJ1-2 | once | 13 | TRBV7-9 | TGTGCCAGCAGCCTCAGCGCTAACTATGGCTACACCTTC | CASSLSANYGYTF
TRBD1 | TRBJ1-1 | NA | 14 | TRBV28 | TGTGCCAGCAGTGAGACAGGGGGGAGCACTGAAGCTTTCTTT | CASSETGGSTEAFF
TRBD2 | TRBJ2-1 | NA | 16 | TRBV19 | TGTGCCAGTAGTACCCGGACTAGCGGGAGACGGGATGAGCAGTTCTTC | CASSTRTSGRRDEQFF
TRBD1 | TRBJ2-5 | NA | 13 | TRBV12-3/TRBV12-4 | TGTGCCAGCAGGGCGACAGGGCAAGAGACCCAGTACTTC | CASRATGQETQYF
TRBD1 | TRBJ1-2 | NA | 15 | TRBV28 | TGTGCCAGCAGTAATAGGACAGGGGGCAACTATGGCTACACCTTC | CASSNRTGGNYGYTF
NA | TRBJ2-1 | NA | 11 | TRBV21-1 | TGTGCCAGCAGCACAGTTCTCGAGCAGTTCTTC | CASSTVLEQFF